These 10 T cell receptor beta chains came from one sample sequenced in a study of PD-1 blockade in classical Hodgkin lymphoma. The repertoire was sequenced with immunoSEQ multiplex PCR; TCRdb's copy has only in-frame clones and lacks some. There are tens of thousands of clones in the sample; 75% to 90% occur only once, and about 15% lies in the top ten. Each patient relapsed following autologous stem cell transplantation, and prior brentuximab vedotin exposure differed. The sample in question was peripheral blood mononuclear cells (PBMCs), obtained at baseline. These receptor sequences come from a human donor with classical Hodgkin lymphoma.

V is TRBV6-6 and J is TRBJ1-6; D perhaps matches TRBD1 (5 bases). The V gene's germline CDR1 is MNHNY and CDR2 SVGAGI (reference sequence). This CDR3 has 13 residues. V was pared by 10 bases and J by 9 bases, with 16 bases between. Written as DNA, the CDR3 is TGTGCCATAACCGTGGGCGGGACTTCACCCCTCCACTTT. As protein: CAITVGGTSPLHF.

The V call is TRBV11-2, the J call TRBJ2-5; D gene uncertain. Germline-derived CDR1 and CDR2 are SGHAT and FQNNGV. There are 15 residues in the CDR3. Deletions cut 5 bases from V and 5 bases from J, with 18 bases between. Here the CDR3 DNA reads TGTGCCAGCAGCCCGGCGAAAGGACGAGCGGAGACCCAGTACTTC. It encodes CASSPAKGRAETQYF. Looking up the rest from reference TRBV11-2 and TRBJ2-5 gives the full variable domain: EAGVAQSPRYKIIEKRQSVAFWCNPISGHATLYWYQQILGQGPKLLIQFQNNGVVDDSQLPKDRFSAERLKGVDSTLKIQPAKLEDSAVYLCASSPAKGRAETQYFGPGTRLLVL.

The CDR3 sequence is CASSQDLGRTREETQYF. The CDR3 nucleotides read TGTGCCAGCAGCCAAGATCTTGGCCGAACTAGGGAAGAGACCCAGTACTTC. The gene calls are TRBV4-2 and TRBJ2-5; tentative D call: TRBD2 (5 bases). This CDR3 comprises 17 residues. V lost 0 bases and J 3 bases, leaving 17 bases between the germline ends. Germline values: CDR1 LGHNA, CDR2 YNFKEQ.

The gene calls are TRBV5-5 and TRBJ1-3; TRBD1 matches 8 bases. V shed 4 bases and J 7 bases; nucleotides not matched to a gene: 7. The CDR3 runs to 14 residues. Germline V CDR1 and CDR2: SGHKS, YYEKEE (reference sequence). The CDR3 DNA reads TGTGCCAGCAGCATAACAGGGGGAGGTAACACCATATATTTT. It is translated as CASSITGGGNTIYF.

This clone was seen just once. For the CDR3, the DNA is TGCGCCAGCAGTGGGGAAGGAACAGACAACTCCTATAATTCACCCCTCCACTTT. Translating gives CASSGEGTDNSYNSPLHF. V is TRBV10-1 and J is TRBJ1-6, with no clear D. The germline gives CDR1 WNHNN, CDR2 SYGVQD (reference sequence). This CDR3 contains 18 residues. V was pared by 4 bases and J by 0 bases, with 16 bases between.

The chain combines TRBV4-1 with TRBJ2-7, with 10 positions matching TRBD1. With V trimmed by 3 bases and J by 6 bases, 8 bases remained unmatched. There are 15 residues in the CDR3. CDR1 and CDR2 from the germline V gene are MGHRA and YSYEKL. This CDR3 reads CASSQPRDRGVEQYF. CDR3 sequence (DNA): TGCGCCAGCAGCCAGCCCCGGGACAGGGGCGTCGAGCAGTACTTC.

The CDR3 bases are TGTGCCAGCAGCCCCGGGACAGGGGTCTCACCCCTCCACTTT. It is translated as CASSPGTGVSPLHF. The V call is TRBV7-3, the J call TRBJ1-6; the match to TRBD1 covers 10 bases. The CDR3 covers 14 residues. Trimming took 5 bases from V and 10 from J; bases not matched to a gene: 5. Germline CDR1 and CDR2: SGHTA and FQGTGA.

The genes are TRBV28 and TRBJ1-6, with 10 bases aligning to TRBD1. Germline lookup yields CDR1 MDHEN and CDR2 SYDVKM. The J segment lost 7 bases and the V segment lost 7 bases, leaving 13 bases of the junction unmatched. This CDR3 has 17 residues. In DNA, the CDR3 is TGTGCCAGCATAGGGACAGGGGCTGTCCCGGGGAATTCACCCCTCCACTTT. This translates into CASIGTGAVPGNSPLHF.

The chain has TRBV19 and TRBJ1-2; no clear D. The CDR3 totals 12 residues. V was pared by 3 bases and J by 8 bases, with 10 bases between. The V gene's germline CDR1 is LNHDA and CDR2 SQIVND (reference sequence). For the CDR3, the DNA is TGTGCCAGTAGTATGGGAACGCCCGGCTACACCTTC. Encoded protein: CASSMGTPGYTF.

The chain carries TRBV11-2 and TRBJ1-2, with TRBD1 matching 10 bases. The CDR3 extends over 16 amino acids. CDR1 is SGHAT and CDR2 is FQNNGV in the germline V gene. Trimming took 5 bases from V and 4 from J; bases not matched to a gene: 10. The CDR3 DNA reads TGTGCCAGCAGCGAGGGACAGGGGAAACGTGGCTATGGCTACACCTTC. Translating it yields CASSEGQGKRGYGYTF.